A selection of T cell receptor beta chains follows, all from one sample in a study of T cells in Graves' hyperthyroidism and ophthalmopathy. TCRdb independently ran MiXCR on the multiplex PCR reads; one entry per CDR3 protein. Altogether fewer than 450,000 distinct CDR3 sequences are present, about 17% being singletons, with the ten largest covering about a third. Sequencing used blood. The receptors were gathered from a young woman with Graves' hyperthyroidism that later progressed to Graves' ophthalmopathy. Each CDR3 is given with its conserved first and last residue. The order of the fields is V gene, CDR3 protein.

v_gene: TRBV28; CDR3aa: CASSQHSNTEAFF
v_gene: TRBV11-2; CDR3aa: CASSLDPGQGNEQYF
v_gene: TRBV7-9; CDR3aa: CASSQGQDFQETQYF
v_gene: TRBV28; CDR3aa: CASTRRGSEAFF
v_gene: TRBV5-4; CDR3aa: CASSLERTSGETQYF
v_gene: TRBV12-3/TRBV12-4; CDR3aa: CASKPRMNTEAFF
v_gene: TRBV18; CDR3aa: CASSTRQGSPSSGANVLTF
v_gene: TRBV29-1; CDR3aa: CSVEFPQGRPFF
v_gene: TRBV27; CDR3aa: CASSFDSSYEQYF
v_gene: TRBV6-1; CDR3aa: CASGRQGGSPLHF
v_gene: TRBV7-9; CDR3aa: CASSPPVAGESAGELFF
v_gene: TRBV28; CDR3aa: CASRTGRGYEQYF
v_gene: TRBV28; CDR3aa: CASESVGSTGELFF
v_gene: TRBV28; CDR3aa: CASSRTAPNEKLFF
v_gene: TRBV19; CDR3aa: CASSRRDSNQPQHF
v_gene: TRBV15; CDR3aa: CATSRETSGGALFF
v_gene: TRBV29-1; CDR3aa: CSVEGTLNTDTQYF
v_gene: TRBV20-1; CDR3aa: CSADLDTGTGEAFF
v_gene: TRBV18; CDR3aa: CASSQGPGELFF
v_gene: TRBV29-1; CDR3aa: CSGRLAGTHEQYF